These 21 T cell receptor beta chains originate from one sample sequenced in a study of shared clonotypes between healthy human individuals. Naive CD8 cells lacked CD45RO and underwent positive selection for CCR7, leaving out terminally differentiated effector memory CD45RA+ cells. This table comes from immunoSEQ multiplex PCR, and its TCRdb copy is limited to in-frame clones, with some not included. Of around 1.9 million clones listed, just over 90% are singletons. Specimen: naive CD8+ T cells from PBMCs. The receptors shown here come from a young man in good health. Some clones in this sample may be carry-over from other donors' samples.

The genes are TRBV28 and TRBJ1-2, with D tentatively TRBD1 (6 bases). The CDR3 contains 15 residues. CDR1 and CDR2 (germline): MDHEN, SYDVKM. Trimming took 5 bases from V and 2 from J, leaving 15 bases between them. The CDR3 bases are TGTGCCAGCAGTCGACGGACAGCTCTAAACTATGGCTACACCTTC. It encodes CASSRRTALNYGYTF.

This chain links TRBV7-9 with TRBJ2-7; 7 positions agree with TRBD2. Trimming cost V 5 bases and J 0 bases; bases outside gene matches: 13. The CDR3 spans 17 residues. In germline, CDR1 is SEHNR, CDR2 FQNEAQ (reference sequence). CDR3 bases: TGTGCCAGCAGCAAAAAATCTAGCGGCCTGAGCTCCTACGAGCAGTACTTC. As protein: CASSKKSSGLSSYEQYF.

The J gene is TRBJ2-7, the V gene TRBV27; D is possibly TRBD1 (5 bases). Trimming took 3 bases from V and 3 from J, leaving 18 bases between them. The germline gives CDR1 MNHEY, CDR2 SMNVEV (reference sequence). The CDR3 is 16 amino acids. The chain's CDR3 is CASSFSSGKVRYEQYF. The CDR3 nucleotides read TGTGCCAGCAGTTTTAGTTCAGGGAAAGTTCGCTACGAGCAGTACTTC.

As to this clone: The sample holds other DNA sequences that translate to the same CDR3. The V and J genes are TRBV5-1 and TRBJ2-3; the D is unclear. Trimming shortened V by 2 bases and J by 2 bases, and 6 bases separated the two germline ends. In germline, CDR1 is SGHRS, CDR2 YFSETQ. The CDR3 is 13 amino acids. DNA of the CDR3: TGCGCCAGCAGCTTAGCTCCCACAGATACGCAGTATTTT. This sequence encodes CASSLAPTDTQYF.

The chain combines TRBV6-4 with TRBJ1-1; D not certain. This CDR3 has 13 amino acids. From germline, CDR1 is MRHNA and CDR2 SNTAGT. V was cut by 4 bases and J by 2 bases, with 8 bases left in between. The CDR3 loop is CASSVVLNTEAFF. For the CDR3, the DNA is TGTGCCAGCAGTGTGGTGCTTAACACTGAAGCTTTCTTT.

The chain couples TRBV7-2 to TRBJ2-7; D gene uncertain. Germline values: CDR1 SGHTA, CDR2 FQGNSA. This CDR3 is built from 12 residues. Trimming pared 4 bases from V and 3 bases from J, leaving 7 bases between. The CDR3 coding sequence is TGTGCCAGCAGCTATCCGAACTACGAGCAGTACTTC. As protein: CASSYPNYEQYF.

The rearrangement uses TRBV7-9 and TRBJ2-7; D unresolved. Trimming left V 3 bases short and J 4 bases short, with 10 bases between. Per the germline V gene, CDR1 is SEHNR and CDR2 is FQNEAQ (reference sequence). This CDR3 contains 13 residues. For the CDR3, the DNA is TGTGCCAGCAGCTTTTCGGTCGAATACGAGCAGTACTTC. It is translated as CASSFSVEYEQYF.

The chain combines TRBV9 with TRBJ2-7; 7 nucleotides line up with TRBD1. CDR3 length: 14 residues. Germline V gene data show CDR1 as SGDLS and CDR2 as YYNGEE. V shed 2 bases, J shed 3 bases, and the junction held 5 bases outside the gene matches. The CDR3 bases are TGTGCCAGCAGCGTTGGGACAGATCTCTACGAGCAGTACTTC. Protein sequence: CASSVGTDLYEQYF. The full variable domain, completed using reference TRBV9 and TRBJ2-7, is DSGVTQTPKHLITATGQRVTLRCSPRSGDLSVYWYQQSLDQGLQFLIQYYNGEERAKGNILERFSAQQFPDLHSELNLSSLELGDSALYFCASSVGTDLYEQYFGPGTRLTVT.

The gene calls are TRBV21-1 and TRBJ2-3; the DNA was not used to check the table's D call, TRBD2. TRBV21-1 is noted as a pseudogene. This CDR3 has 16 residues. CDR3 DNA: TGTGCCCGACTCGGTCGTGTTCAGACTAGCACAGATACGCAGTATTTT. Translating it yields CARLGRVQTSTDTQYF.

The chain combines TRBV10-2 with TRBJ2-7, with 9 nucleotides matching TRBD2. V gave up 4 bases and J gave up 1 base; unmatched junction bases: 14. This CDR3 contains 18 residues. Germline V gene data show CDR1 as WSHSY and CDR2 as SAAADI. CDR3 sequence: CASSGHLLVSGSSYEQYF. CDR3 coding DNA: TGCGCCAGCAGTGGTCACCTTTTGGTTAGCGGGAGTTCCTACGAGCAGTACTTC.

The chain combines TRBV6-1 with TRBJ1-1, with D possibly TRBD1 on 5 matching bases. From germline, CDR1 is MNHNS and CDR2 SASEGT. The CDR3 has 14 amino acids. Trimming took off 3 bases at V and 4 bases at J, with 12 bases between the two ends. CDR3 coding DNA: TGTGCCAGCAGTGACAGGGTGGAGGGCACTGAAGCTTTCTTT. Its protein is CASSDRVEGTEAFF.

In this sample, this clone turned up once. The J gene is TRBJ1-5, the V gene TRBV7-9; tentatively, D is TRBD1 (5 bases). The CDR3 has 14 amino acids. Trimming left V 5 bases short and J 3 bases short, with 11 bases between. Germline-derived CDR1 and CDR2 are SEHNR and FQNEAQ (reference sequence). This chain's CDR3 is CASSVTGSNQPQHF. The CDR3 region has the DNA TGTGCCAGCAGCGTAACAGGTTCCAATCAGCCCCAGCATTTT.

The chain is built from TRBV7-3 and TRBJ2-6; 9 nucleotides align to TRBD1. V trimming: 2 bases; J trimming: 2 bases; junction bases outside the gene matches: 4. Germline CDR1 reads SGHTA; CDR2 reads FQGTGA. The CDR3 is 17 residues long. This chain's CDR3 is CASSLLGQGAGANVLTF. CDR3 coding DNA: TGTGCCAGCAGCTTATTGGGACAGGGAGCTGGGGCCAACGTCCTGACTTTC.

This chain links TRBV11-2 with TRBJ2-5, with 13 bases matching TRBD2. The length of the CDR3 is 17 residues. Germline V gene data show CDR1 as SGHAT and CDR2 as FQNNGV. Trimming cost V 0 bases and J 4 bases; bases outside gene matches: 5. The CDR3 spells CASSLDPGLAGAETQYF. The CDR3 DNA sequence: TGTGCCAGCAGCTTAGATCCCGGACTAGCGGGAGCAGAGACCCAGTACTTC.

The V and J genes are TRBV4-2 and TRBJ1-3; possible D gene TRBD1, 6 bases. CDR3 length: 16 residues. Per the germline V gene, CDR1 is LGHNA and CDR2 is YNFKEQ. Trimming shortened V by 3 bases and J by 0 bases, and 12 bases separated the two germline ends. The chain's CDR3 is CASSQADSSSGNTIYF. The CDR3 bases are TGTGCCAGCAGCCAGGCGGACAGCTCCTCTGGAAACACCATATATTTT.

The rearrangement uses TRBV11-3 and TRBJ2-3; 7 nucleotides agree with TRBD2. This CDR3 contains 15 residues. The germline V gene encodes CDR1 SGHNT and CDR2 YENEEA. V lost 4 bases and J lost 0; bases outside the gene matches: 4. The CDR3 region has the DNA TGTGCCAGCAGCTATGGTAGCGGGAGCACAGATACGCAGTATTTT. Its translation is CASSYGSGSTDTQYF.

The gene calls are TRBV9 and TRBJ2-3; 15 nucleotides line up with TRBD2. There are 19 residues in the CDR3. V shed 3 bases and J 4 bases; nucleotides not matched to a gene: 12. Germline-derived CDR1 and CDR2 are SGDLS and YYNGEE. The CDR3 loop reads CASSGLGGLAGGGADTQYF. In DNA form, the CDR3 reads TGTGCCAGCAGCGGGTTGGGGGGACTAGCGGGAGGAGGTGCAGATACGCAGTATTTT.

The J gene is TRBJ2-5, the V gene TRBV4-1, with D possibly matching TRBD2 (5 bases). This CDR3 comprises 16 residues. Germline-derived CDR1 and CDR2 are MGHRA and YSYEKL. V shed 1 base and J shed 5 bases, with 17 bases lying between them. In nucleotides, the CDR3 is TGCGCCAGCAGCCAAGGTGTTACTAGGAACGACGAGACCCAGTACTTC. This translates into CASSQGVTRNDETQYF.

The CDR3 nucleotides read TGTGCCAGCAGCCGGACCGGGACAGGGCCCACCGGGGAGCTGTTTTTT. It is translated as CASSRTGTGPTGELFF. V usage is TRBV7-8 and J usage is TRBJ2-2; 9 bases align to TRBD1. Trimming took 5 bases from V and 4 from J; bases not matched to a gene: 8. This CDR3 is built from 16 residues. Germline lookup yields CDR1 SGHVS and CDR2 FQNEAQ.

This sequence joins TRBV6-4 and TRBJ2-3; D is uncertain. The CDR3 has 16 amino acids. CDR1 and CDR2 (germline): MRHNA, SNTAGT. Trimming took 0 bases from V and 0 from J, leaving 10 bases between them. The CDR3, as DNA: TGTGCCAGCAGTGACTCTGAATACCCAAGCACAGATACGCAGTATTTT. Encoded protein: CASSDSEYPSTDTQYF.

The gene calls are TRBV7-8 and TRBJ2-1; TRBD2 matches 11 bases. The CDR3 covers 16 residues. Germline V gene data show CDR1 as SGHVS and CDR2 as FQNEAQ. J gave up 3 bases and V 2 bases, and 3 bases lay outside the gene matches. CDR3 DNA sequence: TGTGCCAGCAGCTTACTAGCGGGAGGCCGCTACAATGAGCAGTTCTTC. As protein: CASSLLAGGRYNEQFF.